The 8 T cell receptor beta chains in this list originate from one sample, sequenced in a study of blood T cell repertoires in COVID-19. Generated by immunoSEQ multiplex PCR, the TCRdb table keeps only in-frame clones and is missing some. The sample has approximately 230,000 clones; roughly 83% are singletons. Sequenced: peripheral blood. These receptors were taken from a man older than 75 with acute or convalescent COVID-19.

The J gene is TRBJ1-1, the V gene TRBV7-3, with D maybe TRBD1 (6 bases). V was trimmed by 0 bases and J by 11 bases, leaving 16 bases between them. Germline values: CDR1 SGHTA, CDR2 FQGTGA. The CDR3 has 14 amino acids. The CDR3 DNA follows: TGTGCCAGCAGCTTAACGACAGGAGCTTCGGCGGCTTTCTTT. Amino acid sequence: CASSLTTGASAAFF.

The table lists this clone with a few counts. The chain combines TRBV5-4 with TRBJ1-2; D possibly corresponds to TRBD1 (5 bases). The CDR3 runs 16 residues. The V and J ends lost 4 bases and 2 bases respectively, with 18 bases between them. CDR1 SGHNT and CDR2 YYREEE come from the germline V gene (reference sequence). Here the CDR3 reads CASSPPGSRGNYGYTF. CDR3 nucleotides: TGTGCCAGCAGCCCCCCCGGGTCCCGGGGGAACTATGGCTACACCTTC. Full variable domain (rest looked up from reference TRBV5-4 and TRBJ1-2): ETGVTQSPTHLIKTRGQQVTLRCSSQSGHNTVSWYQQALGQGPQFIFQYYREEENGRGNFPPRFSGLQFPNYSSELNVNALELDDSALYLCASSPPGSRGNYGYTFGSGTRLTVV.

The rearrangement joins TRBV27 to TRBJ2-5; 8 positions agree with TRBD2. Germline V gene data show CDR1 as MNHEY and CDR2 as SMNVEV (reference sequence). The CDR3 is 15 amino acids. With V trimmed by 3 bases and J by 5 bases, 8 bases remained unmatched. The CDR3 spells CASSFSPGRGETQYF. The CDR3 DNA follows: TGTGCCAGCAGTTTCTCCCCCGGGAGGGGTGAGACCCAGTACTTC.

The V call is TRBV5-1, the J call TRBJ1-4; D is unclear. The CDR3 contains 16 residues. Germline CDR1 is SGHRS and CDR2 is YFSETQ. The V gene lost 4 bases and the J gene lost 0 bases, with 13 bases spanning the gap. The CDR3 DNA reads as TGCGCCAGCAGCCCAGGTCATACAACAACTAATGAAAAACTGTTTTTT. Amino acid sequence: CASSPGHTTTNEKLFF. Full variable domain (missing parts from reference TRBV5-1 and TRBJ1-4): KAGVTQTPRYLIKTRGQQVTLSCSPISGHRSVSWYQQTPGQGLQFLFEYFSETQRNKGNFPGRFSGRQFSNSRSEMNVSTLELGDSALYLCASSPGHTTTNEKLFFGSGTQLSVL.

The chain joins TRBV11-3 to TRBJ2-1, with 11 positions matching TRBD2. This CDR3 spans 17 amino acids. Germline V gives CDR1 SGHNT, CDR2 YENEEA. After removal of 4 bases from V and 3 bases from J, the junction contained 8 bases not matched to a gene. As DNA, the CDR3 is TGTGCCAGCAGCTCCCTCACTAGCGGGAGATACTACAATGAGCAGTTCTTC. Translating gives CASSSLTSGRYYNEQFF. The variable domain in full, with the rest retrieved from reference TRBV11-3 and TRBJ2-1, is EAGVVQSPRYKIIEKKQPVAFWCNPISGHNTLYWYLQNLGQGPELLIRYENEEAVDDSQLPKDRFSAERLKGVDSTLKIQPAELGDSAVYLCASSSLTSGRYYNEQFFGPGTRLTVL.

This clone was detected only once. The chain couples TRBV24-1 to TRBJ2-5; tentatively, D is TRBD1 (6 bases). This CDR3 is built from 16 residues. CDR1 KGHDR and CDR2 SFDVKD come from the germline V gene. Trimming stripped 1 base from V and 5 bases from J, with 16 bases between. The chain's CDR3 is CATSDFTPGAGETQYF. DNA for the CDR3: TGTGCCACCAGTGATTTCACCCCAGGGGCCGGGGAGACCCAGTACTTC.

The rearrangement joins TRBV5-5 to TRBJ1-5, with D uncertain. V lost 4 bases and J 6 bases, leaving 14 bases between the germline ends. The CDR3 loop spans 14 amino acids. Germline V gene data show CDR1 as SGHKS and CDR2 as YYEKEE (reference sequence). The CDR3 loop reads CASSPGEPGQPQHF. CDR3 coding DNA: TGTGCCAGCAGCCCCGGAGAGCCGGGTCAGCCCCAGCATTTT. Based on the CDR3 plus reference TRBV5-5 and TRBJ1-5, the full variable domain is DAGVTQSPTHLIKTRGQQVTLRCSPISGHKSVSWYQQVLGQGPQFIFQYYEKEERGRGNFPDRFSARQFPNYSSELNVNALLLGDSALYLCASSPGEPGQPQHFGDGTRLSIL.

The chain combines TRBV6-5 with TRBJ2-3; a possible D gene is TRBD1 (7 bases). Deletions cut 0 bases from V and 8 bases from J, with 18 bases between. This CDR3 is built from 16 residues. Germline V gives CDR1 MNHEY, CDR2 SVGAGI. CDR3 region: CASSYSFQGGHGTQYF. The CDR3, as DNA: TGTGCCAGCAGTTACTCGTTCCAGGGGGGACATGGTACGCAGTATTTT.